The sequence of this T cell receptor beta chain was determined in a study of immune characterization of retroperitoneal liposarcoma. TCRdb reprocessed the PCR reads with MiXCR, giving one entry per CDR3 protein. Of some 10,000 distinct CDR3 sequences in the sample, 20% to 30% were seen once. This clonotype was observed at least ten times. The sample taken for sequencing was blood. This sequence originates from a male donor with retroperitoneal liposarcoma.

CDR3 coding DNA: TGTGCCAGCAGTTTGTCAGTGGGAGGCGGGGAGCTGTTTTTT. Translated: CASSLSVGGGELFF. The rearrangement links TRBV12-3 or TRBV12-4 to TRBJ2-2; D may be TRBD2 (6 bases). This CDR3 spans 14 amino acids. Trimming removed 3 bases at V and 7 bases at J, with 12 bases between.